This passage covers 8 T cell receptor beta chains from one sample sequenced in a study of response to subunit inactivated influenza vaccine. TCRdb processed the RT-PCR reads anew with MiXCR; each CDR3 protein has one entry. The data contain around 540,000 distinct CDR3 sequences, about 11% of them seen just once; the ten biggest clones take up roughly 10%. The input for sequencing was PBMCs from blood, taken on the day of vaccination. All receptors derive from a man aged 50 to 60 who received an inactivated influenza vaccine.

This clonotype occurred a few times. This chain's CDR3 is CASSLAIAGGQNEQFF. In DNA form, the CDR3 reads TGTGCCAGCAGCTTGGCCATAGCGGGGGGGCAGAATGAGCAGTTCTTC. The chain combines TRBV5-5 with TRBJ2-1; 11 bases map to TRBD2. This CDR3 has 16 amino acids. Germline assignment: CDR1 SGHKS and CDR2 YYEKEE (reference sequence). V lost 0 bases to trimming and J lost 7 bases; unmatched junction nucleotides: 6.

This clonotype was seen ten or more times. The V call is TRBV20-1, the J call TRBJ2-1; 9 bases are shared with TRBD1. The J segment lost 5 bases and the V segment lost 3 bases, leaving 8 bases of the junction unmatched. The CDR3 length is 15 residues. Germline values: CDR1 DFQATT, CDR2 SNEGSKA (reference sequence). The CDR3 DNA follows: TGCAGTGCTAGCGCGACAGGGGGAAACAACAATGAGCAGTTCTTC. Its translation is CSASATGGNNNEQFF.

This clonotype appeared a few times. CDR3 nucleotides: TGTGCCAGCAGCTTGTCCCAGGGTGGAGGCACAGATACGCAGTATTTT. This gives the protein CASSLSQGGGTDTQYF. This chain links TRBV5-6 with TRBJ2-3; possibly TRBD1 for D (5 bases). The CDR3 length is 16 residues. V was shortened by 1 base and J by 1 base, with 13 bases between the two germline ends. CDR1 SGHDT and CDR2 YYEEEE come from the germline V gene. Full variable domain (outside the CDR3, taken from reference TRBV5-6 and TRBJ2-3): DAGVTQSPTHLIKTRGQQVTLRCSPKSGHDTVSWYQQALGQGPQFIFQYYEEEERQRGNFPDRFSGHQFPNYSSELNVNALLLGDSALYLCASSLSQGGGTDTQYFGPGTRLTVL.

This clonotype turned up a few times. The chain has TRBV20-1 and TRBJ2-2; D is unresolved. Germline CDR1 is DFQATT and CDR2 is SNEGSKA (reference sequence). The CDR3 runs to 12 residues. V gave up 5 bases and J gave up 4 bases, with 8 bases separating them. CDR3 in amino acids: CSARVPTGELFF. In DNA form, the CDR3 reads TGCAGTGCTCGTGTTCCCACCGGGGAGCTGTTTTTT.

This clonotype was seen a handful of times. This rearrangement joins TRBV28 to TRBJ2-5; 7 positions match TRBD1. Per germline, CDR1 MDHEN and CDR2 SYDVKM. The length of the CDR3 is 15 residues. V dropped 2 bases and J dropped 2; count of bases not matched to a gene: 5. CDR3 amino acids: CASSLLTTGQETQYF. The CDR3 coding sequence is TGTGCCAGCAGTTTACTAACGACAGGGCAAGAGACCCAGTACTTC. Complete variable domain (other parts from reference TRBV28 and TRBJ2-5): DVKVTQSSRYLVKRTGEKVFLECVQDMDHENMFWYRQDPGLGLRLIYFSYDVKMKEKGDIPEGYSVSREKKERFSLILESASTNQTSMYLCASSLLTTGQETQYFGPGTRLLVL.

This clonotype was counted once. The J gene is TRBJ2-2, the V gene TRBV7-9; TRBD1 matches 9 bases. The CDR3 spans 16 residues. The germline gives CDR1 SEHNR, CDR2 FQNEAQ (reference sequence). V lost 5 bases to trimming and J lost 0 bases; unmatched junction nucleotides: 4. In DNA, the CDR3 is TGTGCCAGCAGCACGGGACAGGGCGCGAACACCGGGGAGCTGTTTTTT. This encodes CASSTGQGANTGELFF.

The chain employs TRBV6-5 and TRBJ2-5; D is uncertain. Trimming pared 7 bases from V and 4 bases from J, leaving 7 bases between. This CDR3 contains 11 residues. Germline values: CDR1 MNHEY, CDR2 SVGAGI. Written as DNA, the CDR3 is TGTGCCAGCAAGAGGTTAGAGACCCAGTACTTC. Its translation is CASKRLETQYF.

This clonotype was seen at least ten times. This CDR3 is CASSLAGNSDSPLHF. The CDR3 DNA sequence: TGCGCCAGCAGCTTGGCTGGGAATAGTGATTCACCCCTCCACTTT. The chain recombines TRBV5-1 with TRBJ1-6; D is ambiguous. The CDR3 spans 15 residues. From germline, CDR1 is SGHRS and CDR2 YFSETQ. V lost 0 bases and J lost 8, with 12 bases in between.